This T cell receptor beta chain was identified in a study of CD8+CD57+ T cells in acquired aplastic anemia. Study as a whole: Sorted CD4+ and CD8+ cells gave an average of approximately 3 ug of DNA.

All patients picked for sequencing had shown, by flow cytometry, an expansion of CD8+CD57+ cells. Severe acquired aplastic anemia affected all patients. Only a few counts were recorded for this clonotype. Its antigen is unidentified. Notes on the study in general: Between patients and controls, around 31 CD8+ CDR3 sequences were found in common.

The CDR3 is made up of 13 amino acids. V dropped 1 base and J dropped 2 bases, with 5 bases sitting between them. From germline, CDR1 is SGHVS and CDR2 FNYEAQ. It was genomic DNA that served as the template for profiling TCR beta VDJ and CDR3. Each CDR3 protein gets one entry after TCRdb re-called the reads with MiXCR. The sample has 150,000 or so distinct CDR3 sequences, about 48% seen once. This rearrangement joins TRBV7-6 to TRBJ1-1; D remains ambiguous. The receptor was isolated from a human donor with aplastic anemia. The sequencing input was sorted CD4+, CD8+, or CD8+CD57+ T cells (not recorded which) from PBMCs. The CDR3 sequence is CASSLDSNTEAFF. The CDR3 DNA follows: TGTGCCAGCAGCTTAGACAGTAACACTGAAGCTTTCTTT.